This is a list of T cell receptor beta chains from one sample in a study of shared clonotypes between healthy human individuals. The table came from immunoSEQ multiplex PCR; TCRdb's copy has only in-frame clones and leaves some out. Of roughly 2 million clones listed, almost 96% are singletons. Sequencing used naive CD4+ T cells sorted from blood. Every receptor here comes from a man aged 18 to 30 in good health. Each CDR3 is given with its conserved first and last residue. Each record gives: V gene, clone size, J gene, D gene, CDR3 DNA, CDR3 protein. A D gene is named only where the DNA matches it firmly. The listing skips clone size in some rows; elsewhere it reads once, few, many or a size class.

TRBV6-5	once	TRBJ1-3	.	TGTGCCAGCAGTCGTGAAGGTAGCACCATATATTTT	CASSREGSTIYF
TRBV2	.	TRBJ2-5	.	TGTGCCAGCAGTGTGGAAGAGACCCAGTACTTC	CASSVEETQYF
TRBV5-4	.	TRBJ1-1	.	TGTGCCAGCAGCATCGGGGGTAAGAACACTGAAGCTTTCTTT	CASSIGGKNTEAFF
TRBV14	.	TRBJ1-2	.	TGTGCCAGCAGCCCAACGGGGGGGTCTAACTATGGCTACACCTTC	CASSPTGGSNYGYTF
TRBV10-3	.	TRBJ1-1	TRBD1	TGTGCCATCAGCGGGACAGGGTCCGTGAACACTGAAGCTTTCTTT	CAISGTGSVNTEAFF
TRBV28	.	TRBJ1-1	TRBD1	TGTGCCAGCAGAACGGGACAGATTAACACTGAAGCTTTCTTT	CASRTGQINTEAFF
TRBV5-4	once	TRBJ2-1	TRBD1	TGTGCCAGCAGCCTCCGGGACAGGGTCGACAATGAGCAGTTCTTC	CASSLRDRVDNEQFF
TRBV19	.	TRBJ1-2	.	TGTGCCAGTAGTCTCATACAAGTGACCGGTAGCTATGGCTACACCTTC	CASSLIQVTGSYGYTF
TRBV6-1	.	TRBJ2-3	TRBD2	TGTGCCAGCAAGACTAGCGGGGGCACAGATACGCAGTATTTT	CASKTSGGTDTQYF
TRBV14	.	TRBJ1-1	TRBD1	TGTGCCAGCAGCCCCGGGACAGCTAAAGCTTTCTTT	CASSPGTAKAFF
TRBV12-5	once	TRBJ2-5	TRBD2	TGTGCTAGTGGTTTGGTACTGGGGACTAGCGGTGAGACCCAGTACTTC	CASGLVLGTSGETQYF
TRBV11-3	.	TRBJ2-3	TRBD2	TGTGCCAGCAGTCCCCAGGGCGGGGGGAAGACAGATACGCAGTATTTT	CASSPQGGGKTDTQYF
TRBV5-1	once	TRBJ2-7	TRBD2	TGCGCCAGCAGCTTGGCTAAGACTAGCGGGGTCTCCTACGAGCAGTACTTC	CASSLAKTSGVSYEQYF
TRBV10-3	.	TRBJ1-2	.	TGTGCCATCAGTGAGGCTGTCACAAACTATGGCTACACCTTC	CAISEAVTNYGYTF
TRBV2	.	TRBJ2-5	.	TGTGCCAGCAGTGCCTCGTACGGGGGAGAGACCCAGTACTTC	CASSASYGGETQYF
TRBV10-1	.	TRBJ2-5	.	TGCGCCAGCAGTGAGTTCGGACCAGCGGAGACCCAGTACTTC	CASSEFGPAETQYF
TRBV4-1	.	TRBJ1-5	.	TGCGCCAGCAGCCAAGAGATATCGGGGAATCAGCCCCAGCATTTT	CASSQEISGNQPQHF
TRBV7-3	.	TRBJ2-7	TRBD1	TGTGCCAGCAGCTTAGACAGGGGCCTTCTCTACGAGCAGTACTTC	CASSLDRGLLYEQYF
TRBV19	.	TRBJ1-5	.	TGTGCCAGTAGTAGCGAGACAGCGTATAGCAATCAGCCCCAGCATTTT	CASSSETAYSNQPQHF
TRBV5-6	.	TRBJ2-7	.	TGTGCCAGCAGCTTGGCGAGCTACGAGCAGTACTTC	CASSLASYEQYF
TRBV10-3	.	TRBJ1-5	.	TGTGCCATCAGTGATGGGCAGGTGGGCAATCAGCCCCAGCATTTT	CAISDGQVGNQPQHF
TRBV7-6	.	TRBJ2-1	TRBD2	TGTGCCAGCAGCCCAACGGGGGGACTCTACAATGAGCAGTTCTTC	CASSPTGGLYNEQFF
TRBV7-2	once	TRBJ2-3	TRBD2	TGTGCCAGCAGCCGTGAGAGGACTAGCGGCACAGATACGCAGTATTTT	CASSRERTSGTDTQYF
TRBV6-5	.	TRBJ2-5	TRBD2	TGTGCCAGCAATCTAGCGGGAGCGGGAGAGACCCAGTACTTC	CASNLAGAGETQYF
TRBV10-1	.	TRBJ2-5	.	TGCGCCAGCAGTGAAATTGGGGATTTGGAGACCCAGTACTTC	CASSEIGDLETQYF
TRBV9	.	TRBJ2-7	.	TGTGCCAGCAGCGTGGGACGGAAGAGTATCTACGAGCAGTACTTC	CASSVGRKSIYEQYF
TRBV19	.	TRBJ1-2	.	TGTGCCAGTAGTATAGCGGGGAATGGAGGAGGCTACACCTTC	CASSIAGNGGGYTF
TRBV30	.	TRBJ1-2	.	TGTGCCTGGAGTGTAGCCAGGGGCTATGGCTACACCTTC	CAWSVARGYGYTF
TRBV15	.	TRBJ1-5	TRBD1	TGTGCCACTTCGGACAGGGTCAATCAGCCCCAGCATTTT	CATSDRVNQPQHF
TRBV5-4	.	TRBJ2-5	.	TGTGCCAGCAGCTTGGAGAGGGGATCCGAGTGGGGGGAGACCCAGTACTTC	CASSLERGSEWGETQYF
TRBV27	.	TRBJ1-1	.	TGTGCCAGCTCTCTGGGGAGGGACACTGAAGCTTTCTTT	CASSLGRDTEAFF
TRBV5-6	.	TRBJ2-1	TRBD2	TGTGCCAGCAGCCCCGCGGGGGTTGAGCAGTTCTTC	CASSPAGVEQFF
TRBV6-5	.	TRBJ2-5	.	TGTGCCAGCAGTTACTCGACTGGGAGAGGGGAGACCCAGTACTTC	CASSYSTGRGETQYF
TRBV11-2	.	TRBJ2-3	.	TGTGCCAGCAGCTTAGCAGGGGGGGACACAGATACGCAGTATTTT	CASSLAGGDTDTQYF